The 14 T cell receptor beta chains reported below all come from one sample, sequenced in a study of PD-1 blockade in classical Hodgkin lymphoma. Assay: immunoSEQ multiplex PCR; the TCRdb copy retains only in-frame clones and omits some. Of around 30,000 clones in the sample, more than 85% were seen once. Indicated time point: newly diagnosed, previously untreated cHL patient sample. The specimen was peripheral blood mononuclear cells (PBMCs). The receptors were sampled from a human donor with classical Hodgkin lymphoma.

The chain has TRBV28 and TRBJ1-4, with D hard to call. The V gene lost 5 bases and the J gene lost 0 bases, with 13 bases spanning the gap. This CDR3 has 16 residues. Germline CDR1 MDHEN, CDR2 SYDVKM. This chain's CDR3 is CASSVGSFTTNEKLFF. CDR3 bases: TGTGCCAGCAGTGTCGGGTCCTTTACAACTAATGAAAAACTGTTTTTT.

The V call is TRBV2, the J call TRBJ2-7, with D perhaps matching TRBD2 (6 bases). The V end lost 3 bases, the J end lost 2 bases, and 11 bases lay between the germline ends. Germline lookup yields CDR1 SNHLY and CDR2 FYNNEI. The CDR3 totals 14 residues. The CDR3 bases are TGTGCCAGCAGTGACGTAACGGGAGCCTACGAGCAGTACTTC. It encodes CASSDVTGAYEQYF.

CDR3 in amino acids: CASSLDGGTDTQYF. CDR3 DNA: TGCGCCAGCAGCCTGGACGGAGGCACAGATACGCAGTATTTT. The chain joins TRBV5-1 to TRBJ2-3; D not certain. Trimming took off 4 bases at V and 1 base at J, with 10 bases between the two ends. CDR3 length equals 14 residues. In germline, CDR1 is SGHRS, CDR2 YFSETQ.

The CDR3 nucleotides read TGTGCCAGCAGCAAAGTCGTAAAACTAGCGGGAGTTAGAACAGATACGCAGTATTTT. Its translation is CASSKVVKLAGVRTDTQYF. The V call is TRBV21-1, the J call TRBJ2-3; no DNA check was done on the table's D call, TRBD2. TRBV21-1 is a listed pseudogene. This CDR3 contains 19 residues.

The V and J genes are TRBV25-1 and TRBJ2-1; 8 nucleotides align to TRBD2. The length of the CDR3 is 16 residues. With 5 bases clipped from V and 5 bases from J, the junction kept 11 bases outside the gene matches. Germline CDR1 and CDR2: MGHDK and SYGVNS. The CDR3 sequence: CASSSSLAGRNNEQFF. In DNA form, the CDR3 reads TGTGCCAGCAGTTCCTCCTTAGCGGGGAGGAACAATGAGCAGTTCTTC.

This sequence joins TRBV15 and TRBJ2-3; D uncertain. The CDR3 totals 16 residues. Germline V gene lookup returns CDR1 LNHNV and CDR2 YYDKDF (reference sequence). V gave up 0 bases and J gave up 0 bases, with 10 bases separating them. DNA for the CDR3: TGTGCCACCAGCAGAGATACAGCAGCTAGCACAGATACGCAGTATTTT. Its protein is CATSRDTAASTDTQYF.

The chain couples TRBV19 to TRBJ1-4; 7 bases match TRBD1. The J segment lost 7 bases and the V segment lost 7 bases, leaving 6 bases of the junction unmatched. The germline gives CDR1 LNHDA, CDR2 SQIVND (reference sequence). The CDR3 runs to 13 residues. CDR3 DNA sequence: TGTGCCAGTACCCCAACAGGGGTTGAAAAACTGTTTTTT. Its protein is CASTPTGVEKLFF.

The CDR3 spells CASSQDWLNQPQHF. The CDR3 DNA sequence: TGTGCCAGCAGCCAAGATTGGCTCAATCAGCCCCAGCATTTT. V gene TRBV4-2 combines with J gene TRBJ1-5; D remains unclear. CDR3 size: 14 residues. In germline, CDR1 is LGHNA, CDR2 YNFKEQ. Trimming removed 0 bases from V and 3 bases from J, with 6 bases in between.

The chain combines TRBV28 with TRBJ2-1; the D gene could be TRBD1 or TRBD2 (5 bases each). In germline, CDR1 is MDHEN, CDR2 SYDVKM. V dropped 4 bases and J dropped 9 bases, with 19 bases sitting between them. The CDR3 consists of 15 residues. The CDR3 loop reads CASSSPAVGASEQFF. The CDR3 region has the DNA TGTGCCAGCAGTTCCCCAGCCGTCGGGGCCAGTGAGCAGTTCTTC.

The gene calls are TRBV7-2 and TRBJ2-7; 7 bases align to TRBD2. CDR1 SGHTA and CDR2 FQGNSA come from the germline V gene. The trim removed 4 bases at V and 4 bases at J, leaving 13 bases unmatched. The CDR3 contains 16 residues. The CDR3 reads CASSYAPAGEGYEQYF. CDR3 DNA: TGTGCCAGCAGCTATGCCCCGGCGGGAGAAGGTTACGAGCAGTACTTC.

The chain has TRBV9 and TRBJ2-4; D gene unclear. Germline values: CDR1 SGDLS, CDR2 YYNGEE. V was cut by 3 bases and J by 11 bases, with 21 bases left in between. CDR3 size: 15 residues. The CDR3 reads CASSASRTSPGFQYF. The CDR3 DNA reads TGTGCCAGCAGCGCCTCGCGGACCAGTCCAGGATTTCAGTACTTC. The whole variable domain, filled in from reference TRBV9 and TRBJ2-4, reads DSGVTQTPKHLITATGQRVTLRCSPRSGDLSVYWYQQSLDQGLQFLIQYYNGEERAKGNILERFSAQQFPDLHSELNLSSLELGDSALYFCASSASRTSPGFQYFGAGTRLSVL.

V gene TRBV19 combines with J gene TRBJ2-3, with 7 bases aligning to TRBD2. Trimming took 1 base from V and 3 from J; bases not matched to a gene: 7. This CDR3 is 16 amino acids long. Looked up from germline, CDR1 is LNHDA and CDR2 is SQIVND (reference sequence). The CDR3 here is CASSIVSGGGTDTQYF. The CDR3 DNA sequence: TGTGCCAGTAGTATAGTCTCCGGGGGAGGGACAGATACGCAGTATTTT. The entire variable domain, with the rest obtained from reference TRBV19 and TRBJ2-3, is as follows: DGGITQSPKYLFRKEGQNVTLSCEQNLNHDAMYWYRQDPGQGLRLIYYSQIVNDFQKGDIAEGYSVSREKKESFPLTVTSAQKNPTAFYLCASSIVSGGGTDTQYFGPGTRLTVL.

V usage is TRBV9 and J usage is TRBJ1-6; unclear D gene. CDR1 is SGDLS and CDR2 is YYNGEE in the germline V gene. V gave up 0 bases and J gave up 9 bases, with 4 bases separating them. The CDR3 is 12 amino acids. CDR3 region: CASSVVGSPLHF. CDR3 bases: TGTGCCAGCAGCGTAGTGGGTTCACCCCTCCACTTT.

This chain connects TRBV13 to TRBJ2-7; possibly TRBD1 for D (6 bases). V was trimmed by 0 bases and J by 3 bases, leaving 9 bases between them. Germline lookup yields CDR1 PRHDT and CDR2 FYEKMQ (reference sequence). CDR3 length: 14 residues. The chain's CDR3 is CASSLGDRLYEQYF. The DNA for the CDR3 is TGTGCCAGCAGCTTAGGTGACAGGCTCTACGAGCAGTACTTC.